These T cell receptor beta chains were read from a single sample in a study of cytomegalovirus exposure and HLA in healthy donors. The assay was immunoSEQ multiplex PCR, and TCRdb's table has in-frame clones only and misses some. Of about 200,000 clones listed, approximately 80% are singletons. Sequencing was done on a sample of PBMCs. The receptor set was obtained from a man aged 25-45 years in good health and CMV-seronegative. Both conserved end residues are part of each CDR3. A D gene is named only where the DNA matches it firmly. Clone size, where shown, is once, few, many, or a class for clones that have expanded.

d_call j_call v_call clone_size cdr3_nt cdr3_aa
TRBD2 TRBJ2-5 TRBV27 NA TGTGCCAGCAGTTTAGGACTAGCGGGGGGACAAGAGACCCAGTACTTC CASSLGLAGGQETQYF
TRBD1 TRBJ1-1 TRBV4-1 few TGCGCCAGCAGCCTACCCGGGACAGGCAGAACTGAAGCTTTCTTT CASSLPGTGRTEAFF
TRBD2 TRBJ2-3 TRBV18 NA TGTGCCAGCTCTAAGACTAGCGGGGGGGCCGGGACCACAGATACGCAGTATTTT CASSKTSGGAGTTDTQYF
NA TRBJ2-3 TRBV5-1 NA TGCGCCAGCATGTCCGGGGATACGCAGTATTTT CASMSGDTQYF
NA TRBJ1-2 TRBV28 NA TGTGCCAGCAGAGTGTCGAGGGCTGGCGGCTACACCTTC CASRVSRAGGYTF
NA TRBJ2-7 TRBV27 NA TGTGCCAGCAGTTTAGGAGGGTTTTTCTACGAGCAGTACTTC CASSLGGFFYEQYF
TRBD1 TRBJ1-3 TRBV10-3 few TGTGCCATCGGACAGGATAACGCTGGAAACACCATATATTTT CAIGQDNAGNTIYF
NA TRBJ2-1 TRBV29-1 NA TGCAGCGTTGACAGGACCTACAATGAGCAGTTCTTC CSVDRTYNEQFF
NA TRBJ1-4 TRBV10-3 NA TGTGCCATCAGTGAAGTGGGGGGGGTTAATGAAAAACTGTTTTTT CAISEVGGVNEKLFF
TRBD1 TRBJ2-7 TRBV20-1 NA TGCAGTGCCCGGGACAGTTACGAGCAGTACTTC CSARDSYEQYF
NA TRBJ2-5 TRBV5-4 NA TGTGCCAGCAGCTCACCAGGGTTGGAGACCCAGTACTTC CASSSPGLETQYF
NA TRBJ1-5 TRBV7-8 NA TGTGCCAGCAGCTTAGTTAGAACGGGGGATCAGCCCCAGCATTTT CASSLVRTGDQPQHF
TRBD1 TRBJ1-2 TRBV4-2 NA TGTGCCAGCAGCCAAGATCAGGGGGCGAACTATGGCTACACCTTC CASSQDQGANYGYTF
NA TRBJ1-1 TRBV6-6 NA TGTGCCAGCAGCAGGGATCCGAACACTGAAGCTTTCTTT CASSRDPNTEAFF
NA TRBJ1-2 TRBV5-4 NA TGTGCCAGCAGCCTGCGAGAGAGGGCGAACTATGGCTACACCTTC CASSLRERANYGYTF
NA TRBJ1-2 TRBV5-4 NA TGTGCCAGCAGCTCGGGACATTCATTAGGCTGGGCCTTC CASSSGHSLGWAF
NA TRBJ2-7 TRBV9 NA TGTGCCAGCAGCGTAGGGGGCGGAACCTACGAGCAGTACTTC CASSVGGGTYEQYF
NA TRBJ2-5 TRBV7-9 NA TGTGCCAGCAGCTTCCAGGGGACGGAGACCCAGTACTTC CASSFQGTETQYF
NA TRBJ1-2 TRBV5-5 few TGTGCCAGCAGCTACGTACTATCTGGCTACACCTTC CASSYVLSGYTF
NA TRBJ1-1 TRBV29-1 NA TGCAGCGTTGAACAGGGCCCGAACACTGAAGCTTTCTTT CSVEQGPNTEAFF
NA TRBJ1-6 TRBV7-2 NA TGTGCCAGCAGCTTAACCCGTTCGGTAAACCTCAATTCACCCCTCCACTTT CASSLTRSVNLNSPLHF
TRBD2 TRBJ2-5 TRBV5-1 NA TGCGCCAGCCGAGGGGAGGGGAAGACCCAGTACTTC CASRGEGKTQYF
NA TRBJ2-7 TRBV28 NA TGTGCCAGCAGTTTAGGTTCGGCGGGTACCTACGAGCAGTACTTC CASSLGSAGTYEQYF
NA TRBJ2-3 TRBV7-3 NA TGTGCCAGCAGCCTCCACGGGGATACGCAGTATTTT CASSLHGDTQYF